Listed here are 25 T cell receptor beta chains from one sample, sequenced in a study of cytomegalovirus exposure and HLA in healthy donors. PCR employed 60 Vbeta and 13 Jbeta primers. Method: immunoSEQ multiplex PCR; TCRdb's copy keeps in-frame clones and lacks some. The data show around 200,000 clones, about four fifths seen once. Source material: PBMCs. The receptors stem from a man aged 35 to 55 in good health and CMV-seropositive.

CDR3 nucleotides: TGTGCCAGCAGCTTAAGCGACAGGGTTTCACCCCTCCACTTT. It translates to CASSLSDRVSPLHF. The rearrangement joins TRBV7-9 to TRBJ1-6; the match to TRBD1 covers 7 bases. The CDR3 loop spans 14 amino acids. The V segment lost 2 bases and the J segment 9 bases; nucleotides outside the gene matches: 4. The germline CDR1 and CDR2 sequences are SEHNR and FQNEAQ (reference sequence).

The CDR3 DNA follows: TGTGCCAGCAGTGAAAACAGGGACGCTTTCTTT. Its translation is CASSENRDAFF. This chain connects TRBV2 to TRBJ1-1; a weak D match, TRBD1 (6 bases). The CDR3 runs 11 residues. Germline V CDR1 and CDR2: SNHLY, FYNNEI. Trimming stripped 2 bases from V and 11 bases from J, with 9 bases between. Combining the CDR3 with reference TRBV2 and TRBJ1-1 gives the whole variable domain EPEVTQTPSHQVTQMGQEVILRCVPISNHLYFYWYRQILGQKVEFLVSFYNNEISEKSEIFDDQFSVERPDGSNFTLKIRSTKLEDSAMYFCASSENRDAFFGQGTRLTVV.

V is TRBV5-4 and J is TRBJ1-2; D is ambiguous. The germline CDR1 and CDR2 sequences are SGHNT and YYREEE (reference sequence). This CDR3 contains 15 residues. V lost 4 bases and J 2 bases, leaving 15 bases between the germline ends. CDR3 sequence reads: CASSERGKGNYGYTF. The CDR3 DNA reads TGTGCCAGCAGCGAACGGGGAAAGGGAAACTATGGCTACACCTTC.

V usage is TRBV9 and J usage is TRBJ2-5, with TRBD1 matching 10 bases. This CDR3 is 16 amino acids long. Trimming took 0 bases from V and 5 from J; bases not matched to a gene: 7. CDR1 is SGDLS and CDR2 is YYNGEE in the germline V gene. DNA of the CDR3: TGTGCCAGCAGCGTAGGGGACAGGGGCTATTGGGAGACCCAGTACTTC. Amino acids: CASSVGDRGYWETQYF.

The gene calls are TRBV11-2 and TRBJ2-7; possible D gene TRBD1, 6 bases. The CDR3 spans 15 residues. Germline values: CDR1 SGHAT, CDR2 FQNNGV. V was pared by 7 bases and J by 0 bases, with 16 bases between. CDR3 coding DNA: TGTGCCAGCAACGAGGGGGAAGTTTTCTCCTACGAGCAGTACTTC. This sequence encodes CASNEGEVFSYEQYF. Full variable domain (remainder filled in from reference TRBV11-2 and TRBJ2-7): EAGVAQSPRYKIIEKRQSVAFWCNPISGHATLYWYQQILGQGPKLLIQFQNNGVVDDSQLPKDRFSAERLKGVDSTLKIQPAKLEDSAVYLCASNEGEVFSYEQYFGPGTRLTVT.

The chain recombines TRBV6-5 with TRBJ2-5, with D perhaps matching TRBD1 (6 bases). V was shortened by 7 bases and J by 5 bases, with 11 bases between the two germline ends. The CDR3 is 12 residues long. Germline V gene lookup returns CDR1 MNHEY and CDR2 SVGAGI. This chain's CDR3 is CASKGGRETQYF. Written as DNA, the CDR3 is TGTGCCAGCAAAGGGGGAAGGGAGACCCAGTACTTC.

V and J are TRBV11-3 and TRBJ2-1, with TRBD2 matching over 10 bases. There are 16 residues in the CDR3. Germline CDR1 reads SGHNT; CDR2 reads YENEEA. The trim removed 0 bases at V and 2 bases at J, leaving 1 base unmatched. For the CDR3, the DNA is TGTGCCAGCAGCTTAGAAAGCGGGAGGGCCTACAATGAGCAGTTCTTC. It codes for CASSLESGRAYNEQFF.

The genes are TRBV15 and TRBJ2-1, with D uncertain. CDR3 length: 12 amino acids. The germline V gene has CDR1 LNHNV and CDR2 YYDKDF (reference sequence). V lost 1 base and J 6 bases, leaving 4 bases between the germline ends. The CDR3 spells CATSRVSNEQFF. DNA of the CDR3: TGTGCCACCAGCAGAGTGAGCAATGAGCAGTTCTTC.

This sequence joins TRBV7-9 and TRBJ2-2, with a possible D match to TRBD2 (5 bases). Trimming left V 5 bases short and J 7 bases short, with 11 bases between. CDR1 is SEHNR, CDR2 FQNEAQ, per germline (reference sequence). The CDR3 length is 13 residues. The CDR3 loop is CASSGELGGELFF. The CDR3 DNA is TGTGCCAGCAGCGGGGAGTTGGGCGGGGAGCTGTTTTTT.

The rearrangement joins TRBV29-1 to TRBJ2-2; TRBD1 aligns across 7 bases. Germline assignment: CDR1 SQVTM and CDR2 ANQGSEA. CDR3 size: 14 residues. V dropped 7 bases and J dropped 2; count of bases not matched to a gene: 7. Written as DNA, the CDR3 is TGCAGCGCCTCGACAGGGTTTAACACCGGGGAGCTGTTTTTT. As protein: CSASTGFNTGELFF.

This chain uses TRBV18 with TRBJ2-3, with TRBD2 as a possible D gene (5 bases). Trimming removed 2 bases at V and 5 bases at J, with 14 bases between. The germline V gene encodes CDR1 KGHSH and CDR2 LQKENI. The CDR3 is made up of 15 amino acids. The CDR3 DNA sequence: TGTGCCAGCTCACCATCTCGAGGGCCTAGAGATACGCAGTATTTT. It codes for CASSPSRGPRDTQYF.

V usage is TRBV5-1 and J usage is TRBJ2-3, with D perhaps TRBD2 (6 bases). The CDR3 runs to 14 residues. Trimming cost V 0 bases and J 5 bases, with 10 bases left between them. The germline gives CDR1 SGHRS, CDR2 YFSETQ. The CDR3 loop reads CASSLGLGGDTQYF. CDR3 nucleotides: TGCGCCAGCAGCTTGGGCCTCGGGGGAGATACGCAGTATTTT.

This rearrangement joins TRBV2 to TRBJ1-5; possible D gene TRBD1, 5 bases. With 3 bases removed from V and 3 bases from J, the gap between germline ends came to 9 bases. The CDR3 is 14 residues long. From germline, CDR1 is SNHLY and CDR2 FYNNEI. The CDR3 DNA sequence: TGTGCCAGCAGTGACGTACAGGACAATCAGCCCCAGCATTTT. It yields the protein CASSDVQDNQPQHF.

The gene calls are TRBV29-1 and TRBJ2-2; TRBD1 agrees at 7 bases. With 7 bases clipped from V and 4 bases from J, the junction kept 3 bases outside the gene matches. This CDR3 is 12 amino acids long. Germline V gene sequence: CDR1 SQVTM, CDR2 ANQGSEA. Here the CDR3 reads CSGQGATGELFF. For the CDR3, the DNA is TGCAGCGGACAGGGAGCCACCGGGGAGCTGTTTTTT.

The chain employs TRBV15 and TRBJ2-1; TRBD1 might be the D (6 bases). The CDR3 has 16 residues. V lost 0 bases and J 0 bases, leaving 9 bases between the germline ends. Germline lookup yields CDR1 LNHNV and CDR2 YYDKDF (reference sequence). The CDR3: CATSREDSLSYNEQFF. The DNA for the CDR3 is TGTGCCACCAGCAGAGAGGACAGCCTCTCCTACAATGAGCAGTTCTTC.

The chain uses TRBV6-5 and TRBJ2-2; 7 bases agree with TRBD1. This CDR3 contains 14 residues. Germline values: CDR1 MNHEY, CDR2 SVGAGI. V lost 6 bases, J lost 1 base, and 2 bases stayed unmatched. In DNA, the CDR3 is TGTGCCAGCAGGGGGACAGAGAACACCGGGGAGCTGTTTTTT. Its translation: CASRGTENTGELFF.

The J gene is TRBJ2-1, the V gene TRBV2; D is unclear. This CDR3 is built from 14 residues. With 3 bases removed from V and 0 bases from J, the gap between germline ends came to 6 bases. Germline V CDR1 and CDR2: SNHLY, FYNNEI. Here the CDR3 DNA reads TGTGCCAGCAGTGACACTGGCTCCTACAATGAGCAGTTCTTC. Translated, it gives CASSDTGSYNEQFF.

The V and J genes are TRBV2 and TRBJ2-3; 8 bases fit TRBD2. This CDR3 is built from 14 residues. J gave up 1 base and V 3 bases, and 0 bases lay outside the gene matches. Germline V lookup: CDR1 SNHLY, CDR2 FYNNEI. This CDR3 reads CASSDSGGTDTQYF. CDR3 sequence (DNA): TGTGCCAGCAGTGATAGCGGGGGCACAGATACGCAGTATTTT.

DNA of the CDR3: TGTGCCAGCAGTGGGTTCCTTTTAGCGGGAGGGAGCACAGATACGCAGTATTTT. This encodes CASSGFLLAGGSTDTQYF. This chain links TRBV25-1 with TRBJ2-3, with 11 nucleotides matching TRBD2. The CDR3 has 18 residues. CDR1 MGHDK and CDR2 SYGVNS come from the germline V gene. V lost 4 bases and J lost 0; bases outside the gene matches: 9.

This clone was seen a single time. J is TRBJ1-4 and V is TRBV5-6; D is possibly TRBD1 (5 bases). Germline V CDR1 and CDR2: SGHDT, YYEEEE. This CDR3 is built from 16 residues. V was pared by 0 bases and J by 3 bases, with 12 bases between. The CDR3 here is CASSLVWGDSNEKLFF. CDR3 in DNA: TGTGCCAGCAGCTTGGTGTGGGGGGACTCTAATGAAAAACTGTTTTTT.

The rearrangement uses TRBV10-3 and TRBJ2-2; 7 nucleotides agree with TRBD2. Germline V gene data show CDR1 as ENHRY and CDR2 as SYGVKD. The CDR3 spans 15 residues. With 2 bases clipped from V and 2 bases from J, the junction kept 2 bases outside the gene matches. The CDR3 DNA reads TGTGCCATCAGTGAGACGGGGGGAAACACCGGGGAGCTGTTTTTT. This gives the protein CAISETGGNTGELFF.

This clone has just a few counts. The V and J genes are TRBV11-2 and TRBJ2-7; D is possibly TRBD2 (5 bases). With 2 bases removed from V and 6 bases from J, the gap between germline ends came to 11 bases. The CDR3 is 13 residues long. Germline V gene data show CDR1 as SGHAT and CDR2 as FQNNGV. The CDR3 coding sequence is TGTGCCAGCAGCTTAAGGGAGAACCTCGAGCAGTACTTC. Its protein product is CASSLRENLEQYF.

This chain uses TRBV14 with TRBJ2-3; 9 nucleotides line up with TRBD2. This CDR3 has 16 residues. The V segment lost 4 bases and the J segment 2 bases; nucleotides outside the gene matches: 7. In germline, CDR1 is SGHDN, CDR2 FVKESK. The CDR3 loop reads CASSRTGTSITDTQYF. In DNA, the CDR3 is TGTGCCAGCAGCCGAACCGGGACTAGCATCACAGATACGCAGTATTTT. Using reference TRBV14 and TRBJ2-3 for the parts outside the CDR3, the full variable domain is EAGVTQFPSHSVIEKGQTVTLRCDPISGHDNLYWYRRVMGKEIKFLLHFVKESKQDESGMPNNRFLAERTGGTYSTLKVQPAELEDSGVYFCASSRTGTSITDTQYFGPGTRLTVL.

The chain recombines TRBV2 with TRBJ2-5, with D hard to call. The germline CDR1 and CDR2 sequences are SNHLY and FYNNEI. This CDR3 region has 11 residues. V lost 7 bases and J 3 bases, leaving 6 bases between the germline ends. CDR3 protein: CASTQKETQYF. The DNA for the CDR3 is TGTGCCAGCACCCAAAAAGAGACCCAGTACTTC.

The table lists this clone with a count of one. The chain carries TRBV5-1 and TRBJ2-2, with TRBD2 matching over 10 bases. The CDR3 has 16 amino acids. Germline V gene data show CDR1 as SGHRS and CDR2 as YFSETQ. J was trimmed by 2 bases and V by 4 bases; bases with no gene match: 5. CDR3 nucleotides: TGCGCCAGCAGCGTAGGGACTAGCGTTAACACCGGGGAGCTGTTTTTT. It yields the protein CASSVGTSVNTGELFF.